The 23 T cell receptor beta chains below were found in one sample sequenced in a study of blood T cell repertoires in COVID-19. Data came from immunoSEQ multiplex PCR; TCRdb stores just in-frame clones and leaves some out. This sample carries fewer than 400,000 clones, around nine tenths of them seen once, and the ten largest clones take around 5%. Input material: PBMCs or T cells enriched from blood (not recorded which). These receptors originate from a young man who had recovered from COVID-19.

The rearrangement links TRBV28 to TRBJ1-6; D remains unclear. Per the germline V gene, CDR1 is MDHEN and CDR2 is SYDVKM. With 1 base removed from V and 7 bases from J, the gap between germline ends came to 8 bases. This CDR3 contains 14 residues. The DNA for the CDR3 is TGTGCCAGCAGTTTATCTCCGGGAAATTCACCCCTCCACTTT. Amino acids: CASSLSPGNSPLHF.

V usage is TRBV30 and J usage is TRBJ2-5, with TRBD2 identical over 10 bases. J gave up 5 bases and V 5 bases, and 11 bases lay outside the gene matches. The CDR3 runs to 15 residues. CDR1 and CDR2 from the germline V gene are GTSNPN and SVGIG (reference sequence). CDR3 loop: CAWAEGLARGETQYF. DNA of the CDR3: TGTGCCTGGGCAGAGGGACTAGCGAGGGGCGAGACCCAGTACTTC.

The V call is TRBV6-5, the J call TRBJ2-1, with TRBD1 matching over 7 bases. Germline trimming cut 1 base from V and 2 bases from J; bases unmatched to any gene: 5. Looked up from germline, CDR1 is MNHEY and CDR2 is SVGAGI. The CDR3 has 16 amino acids. The CDR3 sequence: CASSYYRDSTYNEQFF. CDR3 DNA sequence: TGTGCCAGCAGTTACTACCGGGACAGTACCTACAATGAGCAGTTCTTC.

The CDR3 DNA sequence: TGTGCCAGCAGCCACGGGACAGGGGATCAGCCCCAGCATTTT. Amino acid sequence: CASSHGTGDQPQHF. The chain couples TRBV3-1 (or the pseudogene TRBV3-2) to TRBJ1-5; 10 nucleotides align to TRBD1. Per the germline V gene, CDR1 is LGHDT and CDR2 is YNNKEL (reference sequence). V lost 3 bases and J lost 5; bases outside the gene matches: 1. CDR3 size: 14 residues.

This chain joins TRBV4-2 and TRBJ1-6; 9 bases agree with TRBD1. The CDR3 is 15 amino acids. After removal of 7 bases from V and 7 bases from J, the junction contained 8 bases not matched to a gene. Germline assignment: CDR1 LGHNA and CDR2 YNFKEQ. The CDR3 coding sequence is TGTGCCAGCACCGGGACAGGGCGCAGGAATTCACCCCTCCACTTT. This sequence encodes CASTGTGRRNSPLHF.

This clone came up once. V gene TRBV3-1 (or the pseudogene TRBV3-2) combines with J gene TRBJ2-7; 8 bases line up with TRBD2. This CDR3 spans 14 amino acids. Germline loops: CDR1 LGHDT, CDR2 YNNKEL (reference sequence). The trim removed 5 bases at V and 7 bases at J, leaving 10 bases unmatched. This CDR3 is CASSSNSGVGEQYF. The CDR3 nucleotides are TGTGCCAGCAGCTCCAATAGCGGGGTAGGGGAGCAGTACTTC.

The rearrangement links TRBV19 to TRBJ2-7; D remains ambiguous. Germline V gives CDR1 LNHDA, CDR2 SQIVND (reference sequence). The V gene lost 6 bases and the J gene lost 1 base, with 7 bases spanning the gap. The CDR3 runs 12 residues. The CDR3 spells CASSPSSYEQYF. DNA for the CDR3: TGTGCCAGTAGCCCTTCTTCCTACGAGCAGTACTTC.

V gene TRBV19 combines with J gene TRBJ2-7, with TRBD1 identical over 10 bases. The CDR3 consists of 17 residues. Germline CDR1 is LNHDA and CDR2 is SQIVND (reference sequence). V shed 4 bases, J shed 2 bases, and the junction held 11 bases outside the gene matches. The DNA for the CDR3 is TGTGCCAGTAGTACCACCGTTGGGGACAGGGGCCCCTACGAGCAGTACTTC. This encodes CASSTTVGDRGPYEQYF. Variable domain in full (rest from reference TRBV19 and TRBJ2-7): DGGITQSPKYLFRKEGQNVTLSCEQNLNHDAMYWYRQDPGQGLRLIYYSQIVNDFQKGDIAEGYSVSREKKESFPLTVTSAQKNPTAFYLCASSTTVGDRGPYEQYFGPGTRLTVT.

V and J are TRBV7-2 and TRBJ2-7; D not resolved. This CDR3 contains 12 residues. Trimming removed 2 bases at V and 6 bases at J, with 8 bases between. Germline CDR1 and CDR2: SGHTA and FQGNSA. The CDR3 DNA sequence: TGTGCCAGCAGCTTATGGGCCGGCGAGCAGTACTTC. Its protein is CASSLWAGEQYF.

V usage is TRBV14 and J usage is TRBJ1-6, with D possibly matching TRBD1 (5 bases). The V end lost 3 bases, the J end lost 8 bases, and 14 bases lay between the germline ends. Germline V gene lookup returns CDR1 SGHDN and CDR2 FVKESK. This CDR3 is built from 15 residues. The CDR3 sequence is CASSQQTVGYSPLHF. DNA for the CDR3: TGTGCCAGCAGCCAGCAGACAGTAGGATATTCACCCCTCCACTTT.

The genes are TRBV7-2 and TRBJ2-7, with TRBD2 matching over 8 bases. CDR1 is SGHTA, CDR2 FQGNSA, per germline. The CDR3 is 13 residues long. Germline trimming cut 5 bases from V and 4 bases from J; bases unmatched to any gene: 4. CDR3 protein: CASSLPGGYEQYF. CDR3 in DNA: TGTGCCAGCAGCCTCCCGGGGGGGTACGAGCAGTACTTC.

The chain uses TRBV6-1 and TRBJ2-3; TRBD1 matches 10 bases. The CDR3 spans 15 residues. V trimming: 4 bases; J trimming: 6 bases; junction bases outside the gene matches: 7. CDR1 MNHNS and CDR2 SASEGT come from the germline V gene. The CDR3 DNA reads as TGTGCCAGCAGTGGAAAGGACAGGGGGTTCGATACGCAGTATTTT. Its protein is CASSGKDRGFDTQYF.

The rearrangement joins TRBV6-5 to TRBJ2-3; 7 nucleotides align to TRBD2. The trim removed 8 bases at V and 2 bases at J, leaving 7 bases unmatched. This CDR3 contains 14 residues. Germline V gene sequence: CDR1 MNHEY, CDR2 SVGAGI. For the CDR3, the DNA is TGTGCCAGCGCCCCGCGGGGGTACACAGATACGCAGTATTTT. This gives the protein CASAPRGYTDTQYF.

The rearrangement joins TRBV30 to TRBJ1-1, with a possible D match to TRBD1 (6 bases). V gave up 0 bases and J gave up 0 bases, with 17 bases separating them. This CDR3 has 17 amino acids. Germline CDR1 reads GTSNPN; CDR2 reads SVGIG (reference sequence). Written as DNA, the CDR3 is TGTGCCTGGAGTGTACCTCGGCAGGGGCTCATGAACACTGAAGCTTTCTTT. It encodes CAWSVPRQGLMNTEAFF.

The chain joins TRBV30 to TRBJ2-7; 7 bases are a match to TRBD2. The CDR3 is 16 residues long. CDR1 and CDR2 from the germline V gene are GTSNPN and SVGIG (reference sequence). Unmatched junction bases numbered 12, after V lost 0 bases and J lost 4 bases. CDR3 DNA sequence: TGTGCCTGGAGTGTCCCGGCGGGACTATCCAGATACGAGCAGTACTTC. It is translated as CAWSVPAGLSRYEQYF.

The chain combines TRBV5-8 with TRBJ1-5; 9 bases fit TRBD1. Germline V gene lookup returns CDR1 SGHTS and CDR2 YDEGEE. Trimming removed 3 bases from V and 7 bases from J; junction bases left unmatched: 8. There are 15 residues in the CDR3. The CDR3 sequence is CASSSKGQGEQPQHF. In DNA form, the CDR3 reads TGTGCCAGCAGCTCCAAGGGACAGGGCGAGCAGCCCCAGCATTTT.

The CDR3 nucleotides are TGTGCCAGCAGTGAGGGGCCTCTAGGCAATCAGCCCCAGCATTTT. Amino acids: CASSEGPLGNQPQHF. The chain joins TRBV25-1 to TRBJ1-5; possible D gene TRBD1, 5 bases. Germline values: CDR1 MGHDK, CDR2 SYGVNS. This CDR3 contains 15 residues. V gave up 3 bases and J gave up 2 bases, with 11 bases separating them.

The rearrangement uses TRBV18 and TRBJ1-2; no definite D call. The CDR3 contains 14 residues. V was shortened by 2 bases and J by 8 bases, with 15 bases between the two germline ends. CDR1 is KGHSH, CDR2 LQKENI, per germline. The CDR3 DNA is TGTGCCAGCTCACCAACTGCGGGCGAGGACGGCTACACCTTC. This gives the protein CASSPTAGEDGYTF.

The chain carries TRBV2 and TRBJ1-2, with 7 bases identical to TRBD1. Trimming removed 2 bases from V and 8 bases from J; junction bases left unmatched: 14. The CDR3 covers 16 residues. The germline V gene encodes CDR1 SNHLY and CDR2 FYNNEI. CDR3 nucleotide sequence: TGTGCCAGCAGTGAAACAGAGGACAGGTGGTATTGGGGCTACACCTTC. Amino acids: CASSETEDRWYWGYTF.

The sample holds a few counts of this clone. The chain links TRBV7-6 to TRBJ2-2; D remains ambiguous. CDR3 length: 13 residues. Looked up from germline, CDR1 is SGHVS and CDR2 is FNYEAQ. The V gene lost 0 bases and the J gene lost 6 bases, with 5 bases spanning the gap. CDR3 bases: TGTGCCAGCAGCTTAGCACAGCCCGGGGAGCTGTTTTTT. This gives the protein CASSLAQPGELFF.

The J gene is TRBJ2-1, the V gene TRBV27, with 10 bases that match TRBD1. With 5 bases clipped from V and 7 bases from J, the junction kept 8 bases outside the gene matches. Germline-derived CDR1 and CDR2 are MNHEY and SMNVEV (reference sequence). The length of the CDR3 is 15 residues. CDR3 loop: CASSARDRGFNEQFF. The CDR3 DNA follows: TGTGCCAGCAGTGCCCGGGACAGGGGTTTTAATGAGCAGTTCTTC.

The chain uses TRBV7-6 and TRBJ2-3; 9 nucleotides match TRBD1. CDR1 and CDR2 from the germline V gene are SGHVS and FNYEAQ. The CDR3 has 17 amino acids. V dropped 1 base and J dropped 2; count of bases not matched to a gene: 7. For the CDR3, the DNA is TGTGCCAGCAGCTTAGGGGGGACAGGGTTCCCCACAGATACGCAGTATTTT. Translated, it gives CASSLGGTGFPTDTQYF.

Details on this clone: In the same sample, other DNA sequences code for this CDR3. The CDR3 nucleotides are TGTGCCAGCAGCTTGCAGGGGCACCAAGAGACCCAGTACTTC. It encodes CASSLQGHQETQYF. The V call is TRBV11-2, the J call TRBJ2-5; maybe TRBD1 (6 bases). Germline lookup yields CDR1 SGHAT and CDR2 FQNNGV. CDR3 length: 14 amino acids. V lost 3 bases and J lost 0, with 8 bases in between.